The rows below give T cell receptor beta chains drawn from one sample of a study of identical twins. TCRdb reprocessed the 5' RACE reads with MiXCR, giving one entry per CDR3 protein. Among approximately 620,000 distinct CDR3 sequences listed, more than 6.5% were seen once. These sequences were also reported in another study, on yellow fever vaccine responses in identical twins.

Sequencing was carried out using PBMCs. Source of these receptors: a woman between 18 and 29 years old in good health. CDR3s include the opening cysteine and the closing phenylalanine or tryptophan. The D gene is left open where the match is weak. Rows may omit the clone size; those that give it use once, few, many or a size class.

V: TRBV20-1
D: -
J: TRBJ1-6
size: -
CDR3: CSASAYPLHF
DNA: TGCAGTGCCTCAGCTTACCCCCTCCACTTT

V: TRBV7-9
D: TRBD1
J: TRBJ1-1
size: once
CDR3: CASSPDRGQNTEAFF
DNA: TGTGCCAGCAGCCCGGACAGGGGTCAGAACACTGAAGCTTTCTTT

V: TRBV27
D: TRBD1
J: TRBJ1-1
size: -
CDR3: CASRDMTGTRNTEAFF
DNA: TGTGCCAGCAGGGATATGACAGGGACAAGGAACACTGAAGCTTTCTTT

V: TRBV6-2/TRBV6-3
D: TRBD2
J: TRBJ2-5
size: -
CDR3: CASSSRIWTSGVGAETQYF
DNA: TGTGCCAGCAGTTCCCGGATTTGGACTAGCGGGGTCGGAGCGGAGACCCAGTACTTC

V: TRBV5-1
D: TRBD2
J: TRBJ2-7
size: few
CDR3: CASTGLAGGPNEQYF
DNA: TGCGCCAGCACGGGACTAGCGGGGGGGCCCAACGAGCAGTACTTC

V: TRBV12-3/TRBV12-4
D: -
J: TRBJ2-7
size: few
CDR3: CASKVYPRDEQYF
DNA: TGTGCCAGCAAAGTTTACCCGCGGGACGAGCAGTACTTC

V: TRBV10-3
D: TRBD2
J: TRBJ2-1
size: once
CDR3: CAISGPMLVAGAYNEQFF
DNA: TGTGCCATCAGTGGGCCAATGCTTGTAGCGGGAGCGTACAATGAGCAGTTCTTC

V: TRBV24-1
D: TRBD2
J: TRBJ2-1
size: many
CDR3: CATSDTRPGLAPTYNEQFF
DNA: TGTGCCACCAGTGATACCCGTCCGGGACTAGCGCCTACCTACAATGAGCAGTTCTTC

V: TRBV30
D: -
J: TRBJ2-3
size: few
CDR3: CAWSGDTQYF
DNA: TGTGCCTGGAGCGGGGATACGCAGTATTTT

V: TRBV19
D: TRBD1
J: TRBJ1-1
size: few
CDR3: CASIMTGDTEAFF
DNA: TGTGCCAGTATTATGACAGGGGACACTGAAGCTTTCTTT

V: TRBV6-1
D: -
J: TRBJ2-3
size: few
CDR3: CASRTGTPGDTQYF
DNA: TGTGCCAGCAGGACCGGGACCCCGGGAGATACGCAGTATTTT

V: TRBV5-1
D: TRBD2
J: TRBJ2-3
size: -
CDR3: CASSLARWRGNTDTQYF
DNA: TGCGCCAGCAGCTTGGCCAGGTGGCGGGGGAACACAGATACGCAGTATTTT

V: TRBV25-1
D: -
J: TRBJ2-2
size: many
CDR3: CASSDDRGTGELFF
DNA: TGTGCCAGCAGTGACGACAGAGGTACCGGGGAGCTGTTTTTT

V: TRBV12-2
D: -
J: TRBJ2-6
size: -
CDR3: CASRLVMDSSGANVLTF
DNA: TGTGCAAGTCGCTTAGTCATGGACAGCTCTGGGGCCAACGTCCTGACTTTC

V: TRBV4-2
D: TRBD2
J: TRBJ2-1
size: -
CDR3: CASRAFGLAGGDSYNEQFF
DNA: TGTGCCAGCAGGGCCTTTGGACTAGCGGGAGGCGACTCCTACAATGAGCAGTTCTTC

V: TRBV6-4
D: TRBD2
J: TRBJ2-3
size: -
CDR3: CASSQIGLAGDTQYF
DNA: TGTGCCAGCAGTCAGATTGGACTAGCGGGAGATACGCAGTATTTT

V: TRBV2
D: TRBD2
J: TRBJ2-2
size: -
CDR3: CASSESGVDGELFF
DNA: TGTGCCAGCAGTGAAAGCGGGGTCGACGGGGAGCTGTTTTTT

V: TRBV11-2
D: TRBD2
J: TRBJ2-3
size: -
CDR3: CASRLAGLTDTQYF
DNA: TGTGCCAGCAGACTAGCGGGGCTGACAGATACGCAGTATTTT

V: TRBV29-1
D: -
J: TRBJ2-7
size: many
CDR3: CSGAGNSYEQYF
DNA: TGCAGCGGAGCAGGGAACTCCTACGAGCAGTACTTC

V: TRBV20-1
D: -
J: TRBJ2-2
size: many
CDR3: CSARTDGSGELFF
DNA: TGCAGTGCTAGAACTGACGGGTCCGGGGAGCTGTTTTTT